This T cell receptor beta chain was obtained from a study of cytomegalovirus exposure and HLA in healthy donors. The study, taken as a whole, reports: The analysis excluded some indistinguishable V segments, including TRBV6-2 and TRBV6-3. Later analysis identified a missense DCLRE1C variant that was linked to TCR beta V- and J-gene trimming. Many donors carried some public TCRs, although rarity characterized most TCR sequences. CMV antigen specificity of a few CMV-associated chains was confirmed in vitro.

Trimming removed 3 bases from V and 5 bases from J, with 14 bases in between. This CDR3 has 14 amino acids. In germline, CDR1 is SGHNT, CDR2 YYREEE (reference sequence). The PCR contained 60 Vbeta and 13 Jbeta primers. Sequencing used immunoSEQ multiplex PCR; TCRdb keeps in-frame clones, though not all of them. In the table there are around 280,000 clones, 85% to 90% of which are singletons. As concerns this clone: Its antigen is not identified.

Sequenced sample: PBMCs. This TCR derives from a woman in her late teens or twenties in good health and CMV-seronegative. V gene TRBV5-4 combines with J gene TRBJ1-1; D may be TRBD1 (5 bases). The CDR3 sequence is CASSYGGADTEAFF. As DNA, the CDR3 is TGTGCCAGCAGCTATGGCGGGGCTGATACTGAAGCTTTCTTT.